This T cell receptor beta chain derives from a study of cytomegalovirus exposure and HLA in healthy donors. Study-wide context: Approximately 190 million T cells yielded 100 million or so unique TCR beta sequences, as an earlier analysis found.

It was with 60 Vbeta and 13 Jbeta primers that the PCR ran. Sequencing used immunoSEQ multiplex PCR; TCRdb keeps in-frame clones, though not all of them. The table records 85,000 to 90,000 clones, under 85% of them present only once. As regards this clone: The antigen remains unidentified.

Study conclusions and caveats: A later analysis found most CMV-associated TCR beta chains apparently HLA-restricted. The productive fraction for most TCR beta V segments was about 90% or about 30% in an earlier analysis.

Looked up from germline, CDR1 is SGHAT and CDR2 is FQDESV (reference sequence). Between the trimmed V and J ends, which lost 2 bases and 0 bases, there was a span of 8 bases. The CDR3 consists of 15 residues. V usage is TRBV11-1 and J usage is TRBJ1-3; no firm D call. Sequenced input: PBMCs. This clonotype was obtained from a man aged 25 to 40 in good health and CMV-seronegative. CDR3: CASSLSRHSGNTIYF. The CDR3, as DNA: TGTGCCAGCAGCTTAAGTCGACACTCTGGAAACACCATATATTTT.